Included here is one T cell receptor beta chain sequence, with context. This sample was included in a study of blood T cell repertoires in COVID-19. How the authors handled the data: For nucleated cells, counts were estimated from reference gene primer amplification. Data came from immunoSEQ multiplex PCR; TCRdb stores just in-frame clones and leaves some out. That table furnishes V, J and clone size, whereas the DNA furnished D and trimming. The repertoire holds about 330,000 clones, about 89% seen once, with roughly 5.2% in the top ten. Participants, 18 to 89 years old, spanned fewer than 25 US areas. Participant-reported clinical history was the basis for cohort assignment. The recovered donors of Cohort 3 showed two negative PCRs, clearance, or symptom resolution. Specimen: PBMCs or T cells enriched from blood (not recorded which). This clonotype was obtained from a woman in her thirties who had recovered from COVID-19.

CDR3 sequence (DNA): TGTGCCACCAGCAGGAGGGGGAGCTCCTACGAGCAGTACTTC. It translates to CATSRRGSSYEQYF. The chain is built from TRBV15 and TRBJ2-7, with D maybe TRBD1 (6 bases). Deletions cut 3 bases from V and 0 bases from J, with 9 bases between. This CDR3 is built from 14 residues. Germline V gives CDR1 LNHNV, CDR2 YYDKDF (reference sequence). Full variable domain (remainder filled in from reference TRBV15 and TRBJ2-7): DAMVIQNPRYQVTQFGKPVTLSCSQTLNHNVMYWYQQKSSQAPKLLFHYYDKDFNNEADTPDNFQSRRPNTSFCFLDIRSPGLGDTAMYLCATSRRGSSYEQYFGPGTRLTVT.